These 21 T cell receptor beta chains originate from one sample sequenced in a study of cytomegalovirus exposure and HLA in healthy donors (dated by TCRdb to about 2017). Library generation was performed with the immunoSEQ multiplex PCR assay. For the multiplex PCR, a mixture combining 60 forward primers for TCR Vbeta segments and 13 reverse primers for TCR Jbeta segments was used. TCRdb took over this immuneACCESS table, retaining in-frame rearrangements with V and J assigned. Such tables are incomplete; in checked studies, under half of the missing clones stem from an unresolved V gene, and the remainder is unexplained. The sample table lists some 150,000 clones, around nine tenths of them with a count of one. The ten top clones hold 0.65% to 0.9% of the sample. The source material was PBMCs. Receptors originate from a woman in her thirties in good health and CMV-seronegative.

Only one count was recorded for this clone. The chain recombines TRBV6-6 with TRBJ1-5; 8 bases fit TRBD1. CDR1 and CDR2 from the germline V gene are MNHNY and SVGAGI (reference sequence). V trimming: 7 bases; J trimming: 4 bases; junction bases outside the gene matches: 12. The CDR3 sequence is 16 residues long. The CDR3 sequence is CASTQGQGALNQPQHF. The CDR3 nucleotides read TGTGCCAGCACTCAGGGGCAGGGGGCATTAAATCAGCCCCAGCATTTT.

The chain combines TRBV29-1 with TRBJ1-1, with TRBD1 matching 10 bases. CDR3 length: 12 residues. With 6 bases clipped from V and 5 bases from J, the junction kept 3 bases outside the gene matches. Germline V gives CDR1 SQVTM, CDR2 ANQGSEA. The CDR3: CSVGQGKTEAFF. In DNA, the CDR3 is TGCAGCGTGGGACAGGGGAAGACTGAAGCTTTCTTT. Based on the CDR3 plus reference TRBV29-1 and TRBJ1-1, the full variable domain is SAVISQKPSRDICQRGTSLTIQCQVDSQVTMMFWYRQQPGQSLTLIATANQGSEATYESGFVIDKFPISRPNLTFSTLTVSNMSPEDSSIYLCSVGQGKTEAFFGQGTRLTVV.

The V gene is TRBV18, the J gene TRBJ1-1, with TRBD1 matching over 11 bases. The length of the CDR3 is 15 residues. Germline V lookup: CDR1 KGHSH, CDR2 LQKENI. V lost 0 bases and J lost 6; bases outside the gene matches: 3. The CDR3 DNA reads as TGTGCCAGCTCACCACCGCGGACAGGGGGCTCTGAAGCTTTCTTT. Its translation is CASSPPRTGGSEAFF.

CDR3 sequence: CARQGQVAYTF. Here the CDR3 DNA reads TGTGCCAGACAGGGACAGGTAGCCTACACCTTC. The V call is TRBV2, the J call TRBJ1-2; 8 bases fit TRBD1. V was clipped by 9 bases and J by 10 bases; unmatched bases: 7. The CDR3 length is 11 residues. Germline CDR1 and CDR2: SNHLY and FYNNEI. Drawing the rest from reference TRBV2 and TRBJ1-2, the complete variable domain is EPEVTQTPSHQVTQMGQEVILRCVPISNHLYFYWYRQILGQKVEFLVSFYNNEISEKSEIFDDQFSVERPDGSNFTLKIRSTKLEDSAMYFCARQGQVAYTFGSGTRLTVV.

The J gene is TRBJ2-1, the V gene TRBV6-1; 11 nucleotides agree with TRBD2. Germline V CDR1 and CDR2: MNHNS, SASEGT. V shed 4 bases and J 2 bases; nucleotides not matched to a gene: 4. The CDR3 loop spans 16 amino acids. The CDR3 spells CASSVTSGGPYNEQFF. The CDR3 DNA is TGTGCCAGCAGTGTTACTAGCGGGGGCCCCTACAATGAGCAGTTCTTC.

The chain recombines TRBV12-5 with TRBJ1-3; D ambiguous. Germline V CDR1 and CDR2: LGHNT, FRNRAP. The CDR3 runs to 16 residues. Trimming stripped 0 bases from V and 4 bases from J, with 13 bases between. In DNA, the CDR3 is TGTGCTAGTGGTTTGGTATTGGCTGGCGGAGGAAACACCATATATTTT. It specifies CASGLVLAGGGNTIYF.

Written as DNA, the CDR3 is TGTGCCAGCAGAACCGACAGGGGGCCCACCGGGGAGCTGTTTTTT. It codes for CASRTDRGPTGELFF. The gene calls are TRBV6-5 and TRBJ2-2, with 10 positions matching TRBD1. The CDR3 contains 15 residues. Germline-derived CDR1 and CDR2 are MNHEY and SVGAGI. V lost 6 bases and J lost 4; bases outside the gene matches: 5.

The rearrangement joins TRBV15 to TRBJ2-1, with 9 bases identical to TRBD2. The CDR3 consists of 16 residues. J was trimmed by 3 bases and V by 0 bases; bases with no gene match: 3. Germline CDR1 LNHNV, CDR2 YYDKDF (reference sequence). CDR3 amino acids: CATSRDRRGGYNEQFF. The CDR3 bases are TGTGCCACCAGCAGAGATAGGCGGGGGGGCTACAATGAGCAGTTCTTC.

This chain uses TRBV29-1 with TRBJ1-2; TRBD1 agrees at 7 bases. This CDR3 has 12 residues. The germline V gene encodes CDR1 SQVTM and CDR2 ANQGSEA. The ends lost 6 bases at V and 6 bases at J; junction bases unmatched: 7. CDR3 nucleotide sequence: TGCAGCGTCGTTGACAGGGTCCATGGCTACACCTTC. It specifies CSVVDRVHGYTF.

The chain carries TRBV5-1 and TRBJ2-7, with TRBD1 as a possible D gene (6 bases). Trimming took off 3 bases at V and 2 bases at J, with 9 bases between the two ends. The CDR3 extends over 13 amino acids. CDR1 is SGHRS and CDR2 is YFSETQ in the germline V gene. CDR3 bases: TGCGCCAGCAGCTCCAGGGGCCCCTACGAGCAGTACTTC. Amino acid sequence: CASSSRGPYEQYF.

This clone was seen only a few times. The chain's CDR3 is CASSAGAYGYTF. The DNA for the CDR3 is TGTGCCAGCAGTGCAGGGGCCTATGGCTACACCTTC. The chain employs TRBV6-1 and TRBJ1-2, with a tentative D call TRBD1 (6 bases). Trimming took off 4 bases at V and 4 bases at J, with 7 bases between the two ends. Germline V CDR1 and CDR2: MNHNS, SASEGT. The CDR3 length is 12 residues.

The rearrangement links TRBV7-6 to TRBJ2-3, with a tentative D call TRBD2 (6 bases). The CDR3 consists of 17 residues. Germline V gene sequence: CDR1 SGHVS, CDR2 FNYEAQ. The V gene lost 5 bases and the J gene lost 2 bases, with 20 bases spanning the gap. CDR3 sequence: CASSVHGGIMSTDTQYF. CDR3 in DNA: TGTGCCAGCAGCGTCCACGGCGGGATTATGTCCACAGATACGCAGTATTTT.

This clone has just one count. This chain links TRBV7-9 with TRBJ1-6; possible D gene TRBD1, 5 bases. This CDR3 is built from 15 residues. V lost 4 bases and J 10 bases, leaving 17 bases between the germline ends. Germline V gene sequence: CDR1 SEHNR, CDR2 FQNEAQ (reference sequence). DNA of the CDR3: TGTGCCAGCAGCTCTACCTTTGGGGGGAACTCACCCCTCCACTTT. Translation: CASSSTFGGNSPLHF.

The chain carries TRBV18 and TRBJ1-1, with 9 nucleotides matching TRBD1. The junction had 5 bases not matched to a gene; V was cut back by 2 bases and J by 1 base. Germline lookup yields CDR1 KGHSH and CDR2 LQKENI. The CDR3 has 16 amino acids. CDR3 DNA sequence: TGTGCCAGCTCACCATGGACAGGGGAGGCGAACACTGAAGCTTTCTTT. Translated, it gives CASSPWTGEANTEAFF.

The chain joins TRBV30 to TRBJ1-5; D unresolved. In germline, CDR1 is GTSNPN, CDR2 SVGIG (reference sequence). The V end lost 1 base, the J end lost 1 base, and 14 bases lay between the germline ends. The CDR3 extends over 16 amino acids. Here the CDR3 reads CAWSGSKVGSNQPQHF. As DNA, the CDR3 is TGTGCCTGGAGTGGTAGCAAGGTTGGAAGCAATCAGCCCCAGCATTTT.

The rearrangement uses TRBV5-1 and TRBJ1-1; the match to TRBD1 covers 10 bases. The CDR3 covers 14 residues. The germline V gene has CDR1 SGHRS and CDR2 YFSETQ. J gave up 4 bases and V 3 bases, and 3 bases lay outside the gene matches. The CDR3 bases are TGCGCCAGCAGCTGGAGACAGGGGGCCACTGAAGCTTTCTTT. Protein product: CASSWRQGATEAFF. Full variable domain (rest looked up from reference TRBV5-1 and TRBJ1-1): KAGVTQTPRYLIKTRGQQVTLSCSPISGHRSVSWYQQTPGQGLQFLFEYFSETQRNKGNFPGRFSGRQFSNSRSEMNVSTLELGDSALYLCASSWRQGATEAFFGQGTRLTVV.

This clone was recorded only once. The chain's CDR3 is CASSPGDRHNEQFF. Written as DNA, the CDR3 is TGCGCCAGCAGCCCCGGGGACAGGCACAATGAGCAGTTCTTC. The chain has TRBV5-1 and TRBJ2-1; 8 bases map to TRBD1. J gave up 5 bases and V 4 bases, and 5 bases lay outside the gene matches. The CDR3 runs 14 residues. Germline V gene data show CDR1 as SGHRS and CDR2 as YFSETQ.

V and J are TRBV7-3 and TRBJ2-7; D may be TRBD2 (6 bases). The CDR3 extends over 14 amino acids. With 3 bases removed from V and 2 bases from J, the gap between germline ends came to 11 bases. CDR1 is SGHTA, CDR2 FQGTGA, per germline. The CDR3 DNA sequence: TGTGCCAGCAGCTTGGGGGGAGGCACCTACGAGCAGTACTTC. Protein: CASSLGGGTYEQYF.

V usage is TRBV30 and J usage is TRBJ2-7; TRBD2 is a possible D gene (6 bases). The CDR3 is made up of 14 amino acids. Per the germline V gene, CDR1 is GTSNPN and CDR2 is SVGIG (reference sequence). Trimming left V 4 bases short and J 6 bases short, with 19 bases between. The CDR3 DNA reads as TGTGCCTGGACTCTAATCGGGACTCTCAGCGAGCAGTACTTC. Translated: CAWTLIGTLSEQYF.

The chain is built from TRBV27 and TRBJ1-2; D is perhaps TRBD1 (5 bases). Trimming pared 6 bases from V and 2 bases from J, leaving 7 bases between. The CDR3 length is 12 residues. The V gene's germline CDR1 is MNHEY and CDR2 SMNVEV (reference sequence). The DNA of the CDR3 is TGTGCCAGCAGGACAGCGAACTATGGCTACACCTTC. The encoded protein is CASRTANYGYTF.

V gene TRBV28 combines with J gene TRBJ2-7; D may match TRBD1 or TRBD2 (5 bases each). Germline V gene sequence: CDR1 MDHEN, CDR2 SYDVKM. V was clipped by 10 bases and J by 7 bases, with 23 bases between them. The CDR3 covers 14 residues. The CDR3 DNA reads as TGTGCCAACAGGTCCGGATTGACTTCGGGAGAGCAGTACTTC. Protein product: CANRSGLTSGEQYF.